The present T cell receptor beta chain was sequenced within a study of cytotoxic CD8 clonotypes in ibrutinib-treated CLL. Study results and limitations: Public clonotypes (which were uncommon) either contracted or remained stable on treatment. Upon ibrutinib response clonality rose, and upon progression it fell back toward baseline.

Depths of 1 in 200,000 to 1 in 1 million T cells were the sequencing target. Clones were read by immunoSEQ multiplex PCR, and TCRdb kept only the in-frame ones, dropping some. The table shows more than 25,000 clones, with 69% occurring only once. The V gene's germline CDR1 is KGHSH and CDR2 LQKENI. The V and J ends lost 3 bases and 2 bases respectively, with 8 bases between them. The CDR3 has 15 amino acids. Notes on this clone: The antigen remains undetermined.

The receptor's source is a human donor with chronic lymphocytic leukemia. The specimen was PBMCs, collected after 24 months of ibrutinib treatment. The rearrangement uses TRBV18 and TRBJ2-6, with a weak D call TRBD2 (6 bases). The CDR3 DNA is TGTGCCAGCTCACCCCGCGGGACTGGGGCCAACGTCCTGACTTTC. It translates to CASSPRGTGANVLTF.